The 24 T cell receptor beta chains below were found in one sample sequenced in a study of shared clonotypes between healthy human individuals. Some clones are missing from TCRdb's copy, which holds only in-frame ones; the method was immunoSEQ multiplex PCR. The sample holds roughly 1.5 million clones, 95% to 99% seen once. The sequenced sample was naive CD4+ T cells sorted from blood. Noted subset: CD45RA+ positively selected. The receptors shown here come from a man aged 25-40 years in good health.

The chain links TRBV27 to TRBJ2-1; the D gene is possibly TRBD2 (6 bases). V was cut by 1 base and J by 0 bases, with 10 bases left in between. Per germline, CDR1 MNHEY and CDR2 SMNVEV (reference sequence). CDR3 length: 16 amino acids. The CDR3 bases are TGTGCCAGCAGTTTATGGGGGGAGAGCTCCTACAATGAGCAGTTCTTC. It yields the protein CASSLWGESSYNEQFF.

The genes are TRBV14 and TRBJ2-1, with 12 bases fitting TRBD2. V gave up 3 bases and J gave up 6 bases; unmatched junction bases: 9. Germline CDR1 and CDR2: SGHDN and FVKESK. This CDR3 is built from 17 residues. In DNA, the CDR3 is TGTGCCAGCAGCCACCTTACTAGCGGGAGGCCGCGCAATGAGCAGTTCTTC. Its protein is CASSHLTSGRPRNEQFF.

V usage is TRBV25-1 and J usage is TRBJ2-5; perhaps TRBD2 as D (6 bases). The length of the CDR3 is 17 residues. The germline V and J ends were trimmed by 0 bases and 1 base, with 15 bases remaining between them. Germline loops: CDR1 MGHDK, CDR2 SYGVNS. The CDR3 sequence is CASSEYRGASPQETQYF. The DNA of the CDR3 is TGTGCCAGCAGTGAATATCGCGGGGCGTCCCCCCAAGAGACCCAGTACTTC. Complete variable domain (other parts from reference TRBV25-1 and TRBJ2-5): EADIYQTPRYLVIGTGKKITLECSQTMGHDKMYWYQQDPGMELHLIHYSYGVNSTEKGDLSSESTVSRIRTEHFPLTLESARPSHTSQYLCASSEYRGASPQETQYFGPGTRLLVL.

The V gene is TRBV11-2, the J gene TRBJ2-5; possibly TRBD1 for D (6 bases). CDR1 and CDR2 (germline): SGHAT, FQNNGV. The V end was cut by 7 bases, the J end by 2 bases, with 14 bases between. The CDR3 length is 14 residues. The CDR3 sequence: CASTPGTYQETQYF. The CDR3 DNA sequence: TGTGCCAGCACCCCCGGGACATATCAAGAGACCCAGTACTTC.

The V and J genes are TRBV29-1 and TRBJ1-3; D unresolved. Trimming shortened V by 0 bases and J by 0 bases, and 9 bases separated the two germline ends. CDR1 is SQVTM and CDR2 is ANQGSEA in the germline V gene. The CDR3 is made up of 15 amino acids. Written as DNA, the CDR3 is TGCAGCGTTGAAGATGGTAGGGTCTCTGGAAACACCATATATTTT. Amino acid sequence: CSVEDGRVSGNTIYF. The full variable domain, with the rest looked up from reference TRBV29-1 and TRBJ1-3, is SAVISQKPSRDICQRGTSLTIQCQVDSQVTMMFWYRQQPGQSLTLIATANQGSEATYESGFVIDKFPISRPNLTFSTLTVSNMSPEDSSIYLCSVEDGRVSGNTIYFGEGSWLTVV.

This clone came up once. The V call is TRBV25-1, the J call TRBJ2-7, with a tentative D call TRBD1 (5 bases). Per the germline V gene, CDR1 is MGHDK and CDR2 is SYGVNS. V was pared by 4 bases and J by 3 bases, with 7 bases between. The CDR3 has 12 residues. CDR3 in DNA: TGTGCCAGCAGTGGACAGATCTACGAGCAGTACTTC. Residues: CASSGQIYEQYF.

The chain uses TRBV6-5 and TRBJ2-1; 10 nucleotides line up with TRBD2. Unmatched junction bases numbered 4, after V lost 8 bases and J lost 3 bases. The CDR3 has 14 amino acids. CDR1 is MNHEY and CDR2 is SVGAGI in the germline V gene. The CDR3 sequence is CASRLAGVYNEQFF. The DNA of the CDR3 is TGTGCCAGCCGACTAGCGGGCGTCTACAATGAGCAGTTCTTC.

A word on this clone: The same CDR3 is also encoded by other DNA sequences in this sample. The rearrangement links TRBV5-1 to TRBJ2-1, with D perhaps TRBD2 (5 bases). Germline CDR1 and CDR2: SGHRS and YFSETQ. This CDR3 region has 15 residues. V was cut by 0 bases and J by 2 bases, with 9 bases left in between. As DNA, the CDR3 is TGCGCCAGCAGCTTGGCCGCGGGTACCTACAATGAGCAGTTCTTC. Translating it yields CASSLAAGTYNEQFF. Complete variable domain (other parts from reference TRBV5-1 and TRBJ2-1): KAGVTQTPRYLIKTRGQQVTLSCSPISGHRSVSWYQQTPGQGLQFLFEYFSETQRNKGNFPGRFSGRQFSNSRSEMNVSTLELGDSALYLCASSLAAGTYNEQFFGPGTRLTVL.

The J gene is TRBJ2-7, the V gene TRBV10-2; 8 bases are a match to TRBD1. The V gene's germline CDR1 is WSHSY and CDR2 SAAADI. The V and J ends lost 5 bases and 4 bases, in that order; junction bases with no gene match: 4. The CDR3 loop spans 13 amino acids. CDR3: CASSKQGGYEQYF. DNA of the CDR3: TGCGCCAGCAGTAAACAGGGGGGATACGAGCAGTACTTC.

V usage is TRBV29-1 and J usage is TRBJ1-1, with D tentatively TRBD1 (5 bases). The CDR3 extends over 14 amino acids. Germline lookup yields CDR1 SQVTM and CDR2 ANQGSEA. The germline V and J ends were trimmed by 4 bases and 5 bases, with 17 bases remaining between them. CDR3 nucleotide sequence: TGCAGCGTTGCTCGCGGAGGGGAGCCAACTGAAGCTTTCTTT. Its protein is CSVARGGEPTEAFF.

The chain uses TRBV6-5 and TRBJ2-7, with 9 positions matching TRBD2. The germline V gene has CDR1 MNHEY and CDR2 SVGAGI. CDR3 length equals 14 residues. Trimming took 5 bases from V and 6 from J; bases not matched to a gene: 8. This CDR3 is CASSPLAGQGEQYF. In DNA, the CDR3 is TGTGCCAGCAGTCCACTAGCGGGTCAGGGCGAGCAGTACTTC.

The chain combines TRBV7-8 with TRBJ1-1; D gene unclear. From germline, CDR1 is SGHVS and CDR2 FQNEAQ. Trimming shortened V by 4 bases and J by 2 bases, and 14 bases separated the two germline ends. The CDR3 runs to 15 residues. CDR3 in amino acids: CASSSGRELNTEAFF. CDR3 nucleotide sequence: TGTGCCAGCAGCTCGGGTAGAGAACTAAACACTGAAGCTTTCTTT. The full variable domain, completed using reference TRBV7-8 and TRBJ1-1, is GAGVSQSPRYKVAKRGQDVALRCDPISGHVSLFWYQQALGQGPEFLTYFQNEAQLDKSGLPSDRFFAERPEGSVSTLKIQRTQQEDSAVYLCASSSGRELNTEAFFGQGTRLTVV.

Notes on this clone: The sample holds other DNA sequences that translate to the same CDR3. For the CDR3, the DNA is TGTGCCAGCTCGCCAGTCCTAGGGGACACTGAAGCTTTCTTT. As protein: CASSPVLGDTEAFF. The chain uses TRBV18 and TRBJ1-1, with D tentatively TRBD1 (5 bases). With 6 bases removed from V and 3 bases from J, the gap between germline ends came to 14 bases. Germline CDR1 reads KGHSH; CDR2 reads LQKENI. This CDR3 contains 14 residues.

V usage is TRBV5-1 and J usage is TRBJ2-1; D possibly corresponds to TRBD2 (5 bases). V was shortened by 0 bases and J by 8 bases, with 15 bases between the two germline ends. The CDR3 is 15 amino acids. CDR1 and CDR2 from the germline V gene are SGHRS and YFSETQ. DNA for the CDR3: TGCGCCAGCAGCTTGGCCGGGATCGAGTGGGATGAGCAGTTCTTC. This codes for CASSLAGIEWDEQFF. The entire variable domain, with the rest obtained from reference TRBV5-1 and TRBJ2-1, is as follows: KAGVTQTPRYLIKTRGQQVTLSCSPISGHRSVSWYQQTPGQGLQFLFEYFSETQRNKGNFPGRFSGRQFSNSRSEMNVSTLELGDSALYLCASSLAGIEWDEQFFGPGTRLTVL.

CDR3 amino acids: CAISERQGPPRTEAFF. The CDR3 DNA reads TGTGCCATCAGTGAGCGCCAGGGTCCCCCGAGGACTGAAGCTTTCTTT. The V call is TRBV10-3, the J call TRBJ1-1; D might be TRBD1 (5 bases). The CDR3 is 16 residues long. Trimming pared 2 bases from V and 5 bases from J, leaving 18 bases between. CDR1 is ENHRY and CDR2 is SYGVKD in the germline V gene.

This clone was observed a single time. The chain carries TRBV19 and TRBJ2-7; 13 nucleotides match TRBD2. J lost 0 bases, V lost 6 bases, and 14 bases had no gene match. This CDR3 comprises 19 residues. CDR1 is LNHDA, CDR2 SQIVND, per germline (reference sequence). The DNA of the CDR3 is TGTGCCAGTAGAGGCTGGGGGACTAGCGGGACCTCACACTCCTACGAGCAGTACTTC. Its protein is CASRGWGTSGTSHSYEQYF.

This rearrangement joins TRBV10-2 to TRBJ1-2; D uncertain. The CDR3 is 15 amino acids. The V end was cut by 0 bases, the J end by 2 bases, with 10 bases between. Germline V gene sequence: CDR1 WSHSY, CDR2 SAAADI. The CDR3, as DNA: TGCGCCAGCAGTGAGTCAGGGATGGACAACTATGGCTACACCTTC. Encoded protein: CASSESGMDNYGYTF.

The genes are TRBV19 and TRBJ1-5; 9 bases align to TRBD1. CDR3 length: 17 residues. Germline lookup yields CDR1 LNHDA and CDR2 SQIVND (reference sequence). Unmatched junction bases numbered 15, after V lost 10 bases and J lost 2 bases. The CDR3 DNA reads TGTGCCACCCCCTCGGGACAGGGAGGGATTGGCAATCAGCCCCAGCATTTT. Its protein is CATPSGQGGIGNQPQHF.

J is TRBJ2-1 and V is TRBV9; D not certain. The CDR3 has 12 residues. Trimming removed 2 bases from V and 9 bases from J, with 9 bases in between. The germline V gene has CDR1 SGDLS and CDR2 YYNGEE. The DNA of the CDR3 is TGTGCCAGCAGCGTCGCATTGGGTGAGCAGTTCTTC. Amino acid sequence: CASSVALGEQFF.

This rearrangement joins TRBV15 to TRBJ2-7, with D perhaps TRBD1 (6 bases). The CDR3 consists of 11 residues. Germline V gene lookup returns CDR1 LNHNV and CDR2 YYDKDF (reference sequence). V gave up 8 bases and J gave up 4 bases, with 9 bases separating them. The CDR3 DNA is TGTGCCACCGCCACAGGGTACGAGCAGTACTTC. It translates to CATATGYEQYF.

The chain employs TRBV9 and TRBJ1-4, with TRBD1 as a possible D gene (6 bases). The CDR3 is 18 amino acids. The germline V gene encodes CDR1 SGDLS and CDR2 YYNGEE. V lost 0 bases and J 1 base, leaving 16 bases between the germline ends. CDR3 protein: CASSVEGDTPRTNEKLFF. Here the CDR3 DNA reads TGTGCCAGCAGCGTAGAGGGGGACACACCCAGAACTAATGAAAAACTGTTTTTT.

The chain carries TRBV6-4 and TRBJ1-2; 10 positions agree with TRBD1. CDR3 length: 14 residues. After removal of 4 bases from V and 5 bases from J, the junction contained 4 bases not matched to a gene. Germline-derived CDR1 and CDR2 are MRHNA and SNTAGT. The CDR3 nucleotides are TGTGCCAGCAGTGTCGACAGGGGGCCGTATGGCTACACCTTC. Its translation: CASSVDRGPYGYTF.

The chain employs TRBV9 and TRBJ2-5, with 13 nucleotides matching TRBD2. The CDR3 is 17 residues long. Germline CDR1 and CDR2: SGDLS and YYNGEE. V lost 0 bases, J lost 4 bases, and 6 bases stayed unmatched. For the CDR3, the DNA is TGTGCCAGCAGCGTAGTTCCCACTAGCGGGAGGGGAGAGACCCAGTACTTC. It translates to CASSVVPTSGRGETQYF. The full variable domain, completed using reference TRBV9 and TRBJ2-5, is DSGVTQTPKHLITATGQRVTLRCSPRSGDLSVYWYQQSLDQGLQFLIQYYNGEERAKGNILERFSAQQFPDLHSELNLSSLELGDSALYFCASSVVPTSGRGETQYFGPGTRLLVL.

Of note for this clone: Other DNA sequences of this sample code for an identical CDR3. The CDR3 coding sequence is TGTGCCAGCAGCTTGGACAGGACCTATGGCTACACCTTC. Protein sequence: CASSLDRTYGYTF. The gene calls are TRBV7-2 and TRBJ1-2, with 7 bases fitting TRBD1. The CDR3 extends over 13 amino acids. Germline CDR1 SGHTA, CDR2 FQGNSA. Losses at the gene ends were 3 bases for V and 4 bases for J; bases not matched to a gene: 2.